What follows are 29 T cell receptor beta chains derived from one specimen sequenced in a study of cytomegalovirus exposure and HLA in healthy donors. The PCR contained 60 Vbeta and 13 Jbeta primers. Method: immunoSEQ multiplex PCR; TCRdb's copy keeps in-frame clones and lacks some. The sample lists some 150,000 clones; roughly two thirds were seen once. Material for sequencing was PBMCs. The receptors were sampled from a woman younger than 45 in good health and CMV-seronegative.

This clone was seen just once. The chain joins TRBV6-1 to TRBJ2-3; 11 bases agree with TRBD2. This CDR3 comprises 17 residues. Trimming cost V 3 bases and J 5 bases; bases outside gene matches: 10. Germline lookup yields CDR1 MNHNS and CDR2 SASEGT. This chain's CDR3 is CASSELVSGRGGDTQYF. The CDR3 region has the DNA TGTGCCAGCAGTGAGTTGGTTAGCGGGAGGGGCGGAGATACGCAGTATTTT.

The chain joins TRBV6-5 to TRBJ1-1; D ambiguous. The length of the CDR3 is 13 residues. CDR1 MNHEY and CDR2 SVGAGI come from the germline V gene. The V end was cut by 5 bases, the J end by 2 bases, with 9 bases between. For the CDR3, the DNA is TGTGCCAGCAGTCCTGTACTTAACACTGAAGCTTTCTTT. Protein sequence: CASSPVLNTEAFF.

The CDR3 DNA reads TGTGCCAGCAGCTTGGCTGGTAGGGGGGATACGCAGTATTTT. It is translated as CASSLAGRGDTQYF. This chain joins TRBV5-4 and TRBJ2-3; D might be TRBD1 (6 bases). V was trimmed by 0 bases and J by 6 bases, leaving 11 bases between them. This CDR3 is 14 amino acids long. Looked up from germline, CDR1 is SGHNT and CDR2 is YYREEE (reference sequence).

This chain connects TRBV27 to TRBJ2-1, with TRBD1 identical over 10 bases. The germline V gene encodes CDR1 MNHEY and CDR2 SMNVEV (reference sequence). Germline trimming cut 3 bases from V and 8 bases from J; bases unmatched to any gene: 1. This CDR3 is built from 13 residues. This CDR3 is CASSLGQGYEQFF. The CDR3 DNA reads as TGTGCCAGCAGTTTGGGACAGGGGTATGAGCAGTTCTTC.

The chain links TRBV27 to TRBJ2-1; 13 bases align to TRBD2. From germline, CDR1 is MNHEY and CDR2 SMNVEV (reference sequence). The length of the CDR3 is 15 residues. The J segment lost 8 bases and the V segment lost 7 bases, leaving 8 bases of the junction unmatched. The CDR3: CASKQLAGGRDEQFF. The CDR3 DNA reads as TGTGCCAGCAAACAACTAGCGGGAGGGCGCGATGAGCAGTTCTTC.

On this clone itself: This sample includes further DNA sequences coding for the same CDR3. This chain links TRBV27 with TRBJ1-6; the match to TRBD1 covers 9 bases. Germline values: CDR1 MNHEY, CDR2 SMNVEV (reference sequence). V dropped 2 bases and J dropped 1; count of bases not matched to a gene: 12. The CDR3 contains 20 residues. In DNA, the CDR3 is TGTGCCAGCAGTTTAGCTTGCCGGGACAGGGTTACGTCCTATAATTCACCCCTCCACTTT. Its protein product is CASSLACRDRVTSYNSPLHF.

The chain combines TRBV10-3 with TRBJ1-5; unclear D gene. CDR1 and CDR2 (germline): ENHRY, SYGVKD. CDR3 size: 13 residues. The ends were cut back, 6 bases at V and 6 bases at J, with 12 bases in the middle. CDR3 sequence (DNA): TGTGCCATCAGGAGTAGGGAGGGTCAGCCCCAGCATTTT. Its translation: CAIRSREGQPQHF.

The chain combines TRBV4-3 with TRBJ1-5; TRBD1 might be the D (5 bases). The CDR3 has 15 amino acids. Germline-derived CDR1 and CDR2 are LGHNA and YSLEER. V was pared by 0 bases and J by 2 bases, with 8 bases between. For the CDR3, the DNA is TGCGCCAGCAGCCAAGATCCGACAGGCAATCAGCCCCAGCATTTT. Its protein is CASSQDPTGNQPQHF.

This rearrangement joins TRBV7-2 to TRBJ2-5, with D perhaps TRBD2 (5 bases). The J call may not be correct, given that the DNA end is closer to TRBJ2-7. The germline V gene has CDR1 SGHTA and CDR2 FQGNSA. This CDR3 contains 13 residues. This CDR3 is CASSLSGENEQYF. The CDR3 bases are TGTGCCAGCAGCTTATCCGGGGAGAACGAGCAGTACTTC.

This chain joins TRBV7-2 and TRBJ2-5; the D is unclear. The CDR3 is made up of 16 amino acids. Germline CDR1 SGHTA, CDR2 FQGNSA. Trimming removed 2 bases at V and 5 bases at J, with 18 bases between. CDR3 DNA: TGTGCCAGCAGCTTAAGGTTCACAGTCTTTTGGGAGACCCAGTACTTC. The encoded protein is CASSLRFTVFWETQYF.

The chain recombines TRBV28 with TRBJ2-3; TRBD1 aligns across 7 bases. With 10 bases clipped from V and 0 bases from J, the junction kept 4 bases outside the gene matches. The CDR3 loop spans 13 amino acids. Per the germline V gene, CDR1 is MDHEN and CDR2 is SYDVKM. The CDR3 DNA sequence: TGTGCCACCAGACAGGGAAGCACAGATACGCAGTATTTT. As protein: CATRQGSTDTQYF.

V gene TRBV11-1 combines with J gene TRBJ2-7, with TRBD1 matching over 10 bases. V lost 3 bases to trimming and J lost 3 bases; unmatched junction nucleotides: 8. The germline CDR1 and CDR2 sequences are SGHAT and FQDESV (reference sequence). CDR3 length equals 16 residues. The CDR3 sequence is CASSFLLGQGNYEQYF. For the CDR3, the DNA is TGTGCCAGCAGCTTCCTTCTGGGACAGGGGAACTACGAGCAGTACTTC.

In regard to this clone: Given the absence of the conserved phenylalanine or tryptophan at the CDR3 end, a read error is likely. CDR3 nucleotide sequence: TGTGCCAGCAGTTCCCTTGTCTTAACTGAAGCTTTCCTT. This gives the protein CASSSLVLTEAFL. V gene TRBV6-5 combines with J gene TRBJ1-1, with D unclear. The CDR3 sequence is 13 residues long. The V gene's germline CDR1 is MNHEY and CDR2 SVGAGI. Trimming removed 4 bases from V and 5 bases from J, with 11 bases in between.

V and J are TRBV5-4 and TRBJ2-7; 10 bases match TRBD1. The V and J ends lost 8 bases and 5 bases, in that order; junction bases with no gene match: 10. The CDR3 totals 14 residues. From germline, CDR1 is SGHNT and CDR2 YYREEE (reference sequence). The chain's CDR3 is CASGRTGGSNEQYF. CDR3 bases: TGTGCCAGTGGAAGGACAGGGGGGAGCAACGAGCAGTACTTC.

The CDR3 loop is CASSEAGQTNEQFF. CDR3 in DNA: TGTGCCAGCAGTGAAGCAGGACAAACAAATGAGCAGTTCTTC. This chain links TRBV2 with TRBJ2-1; a possible D gene is TRBD1 (5 bases). Trimming stripped 0 bases from V and 7 bases from J, with 10 bases between. The CDR3 has 14 amino acids. CDR1 is SNHLY and CDR2 is FYNNEI in the germline V gene.

The V call is TRBV19, the J call TRBJ1-5; possible D gene TRBD1, 5 bases. Looked up from germline, CDR1 is LNHDA and CDR2 is SQIVND (reference sequence). The CDR3 runs to 13 residues. The germline V and J ends were trimmed by 5 bases and 7 bases, with 12 bases remaining between them. CDR3 sequence reads: CASSAGPSQPQHF. The CDR3 nucleotides are TGTGCCAGTAGTGCAGGGCCGAGCCAGCCCCAGCATTTT.

This sequence joins TRBV7-3 and TRBJ2-2; maybe TRBD2 (6 bases). Germline V gene lookup returns CDR1 SGHTA and CDR2 FQGTGA. The V gene lost 6 bases and the J gene lost 7 bases, with 15 bases spanning the gap. The CDR3 extends over 14 amino acids. The CDR3 nucleotides read TGTGCCAGCAGTGCCACTAGCATGAGCGGGGAGCTGTTTTTT. It translates to CASSATSMSGELFF.

The chain combines TRBV5-1 with TRBJ1-1; D is unclear. CDR1 and CDR2 (germline): SGHRS, YFSETQ. The CDR3 consists of 13 residues. Deletions cut 0 bases from V and 5 bases from J, with 8 bases between. The CDR3 nucleotides read TGCGCCAGCAGCTTGGGGGCGGGGACTGAAGCTTTCTTT. As protein: CASSLGAGTEAFF.

V is TRBV5-1 and J is TRBJ2-2; 9 bases line up with TRBD2. CDR3 size: 16 residues. Germline V lookup: CDR1 SGHRS, CDR2 YFSETQ. Trimming at V came to 2 bases and at J to 3 bases, leaving 5 bases not matched to a gene. In DNA, the CDR3 is TGCGCCAGCAGCTTAGGGACTAGCCATTACACCGGGGAGCTGTTTTTT. Amino acids: CASSLGTSHYTGELFF.

This clone was recorded once. The rearrangement joins TRBV5-1 to TRBJ1-1; D might be TRBD1 (5 bases). The V gene's germline CDR1 is SGHRS and CDR2 YFSETQ. This CDR3 is 14 amino acids long. V dropped 2 bases and J dropped 7 bases, with 15 bases sitting between them. As DNA, the CDR3 is TGCGCCAGCAGCTTTCTTGTTTCGGACAATGAAGCTTTCTTT. This codes for CASSFLVSDNEAFF.

This chain connects TRBV7-3 to TRBJ2-1; no definite D call. Germline assignment: CDR1 SGHTA and CDR2 FQGTGA. Trimming pared 5 bases from V and 6 bases from J, leaving 8 bases between. This CDR3 comprises 12 residues. The CDR3 coding sequence is TGTGCCAGCAGCCCTCCGAGCAATGAGCAGTTCTTC. Its translation is CASSPPSNEQFF.

The genes are TRBV12-5 and TRBJ2-3, with D possibly matching TRBD2 (5 bases). CDR1 is LGHNT, CDR2 FRNRAP, per germline. The CDR3 covers 18 residues. V was clipped by 1 base and J by 3 bases, with 20 bases between them. The CDR3 DNA reads as TGTGCTAGTGGTTTGGACATCCGGGTCCCTGGAGGAACAGATACGCAGTATTTT. Residues: CASGLDIRVPGGTDTQYF.

This chain connects TRBV27 to TRBJ1-5, with unresolved D. Germline V gene lookup returns CDR1 MNHEY and CDR2 SMNVEV (reference sequence). V shed 2 bases and J shed 0 bases, with 8 bases lying between them. This CDR3 region has 15 residues. The CDR3 coding sequence is TGTGCCAGCAGTTTAAGCAGACTTAGCAATCAGCCCCAGCATTTT. It translates to CASSLSRLSNQPQHF.

The chain links TRBV2 to TRBJ1-1, with D possibly TRBD1 on 6 matching bases. Between the trimmed V and J ends, which lost 8 bases and 0 bases, there was a span of 10 bases. The CDR3 covers 13 residues. Germline CDR1 and CDR2: SNHLY and FYNNEI. This CDR3 is CASSDSMNTEAFF. The CDR3 region has the DNA TGTGCCAGCTCGGACAGCATGAACACTGAAGCTTTCTTT.

The V call is TRBV11-3, the J call TRBJ2-3; 8 nucleotides match TRBD1. The CDR3 consists of 13 residues. V dropped 5 bases and J dropped 5; count of bases not matched to a gene: 3. Germline V gene sequence: CDR1 SGHNT, CDR2 YENEEA. The CDR3 DNA follows: TGTGCCAGCAGCCTGGACAGGGAAGATACGCAGTATTTT. This encodes CASSLDREDTQYF.

This clone was observed a few times. J is TRBJ2-7 and V is TRBV30; the D gene is possibly TRBD2 (6 bases). V lost 4 bases and J 4 bases, leaving 11 bases between the germline ends. CDR1 is GTSNPN and CDR2 is SVGIG in the germline V gene (reference sequence). The CDR3 extends over 12 amino acids. Here the CDR3 reads CAWNGGEYEQYF. Here the CDR3 DNA reads TGTGCCTGGAACGGCGGGGAATACGAGCAGTACTTC.

The chain recombines TRBV27 with TRBJ2-1, with TRBD2 as a possible D gene (6 bases). This CDR3 is built from 14 residues. Germline V gives CDR1 MNHEY, CDR2 SMNVEV (reference sequence). Deletions cut 6 bases from V and 5 bases from J, with 14 bases between. DNA of the CDR3: TGTGCCAGCAGCCCTGGGGGGTCCCACAATGAGCAGTTCTTC. It is translated as CASSPGGSHNEQFF.

This clone was found a few times. The chain links TRBV5-5 to TRBJ2-1; 7 bases agree with TRBD2. The CDR3 covers 16 residues. CDR1 is SGHKS, CDR2 YYEKEE, per germline (reference sequence). J lost 10 bases, V lost 1 base, and 14 bases had no gene match. As DNA, the CDR3 is TGTGCCAGCAGCTTGTATCAAGCGGGAACTTTGGACGAGCAGTTCTTC. It specifies CASSLYQAGTLDEQFF.

J is TRBJ2-2 and V is TRBV2; 10 positions match TRBD2. J gave up 1 base and V 6 bases, and 5 bases lay outside the gene matches. Germline assignment: CDR1 SNHLY and CDR2 FYNNEI. The CDR3 has 16 amino acids. The CDR3 sequence: CASSYRTSGNTGELFF. For the CDR3, the DNA is TGTGCCAGCAGCTATCGGACTAGCGGGAACACCGGGGAGCTGTTTTTT.